The 18 T cell receptor beta chains below were found in one sample sequenced in a study of blood T cells in healthy people across ages. Primers used in a second PCR of about 6 to 12 cycles were a sample-barcoded 5' primer and a J-beta primer mix. TCRdb redid the calling of the 5' RACE reads with MiXCR, one entry per CDR3 protein. The table has 1.5 million to 2 million distinct CDR3 sequences, about 32% seen once; the top ten hold roughly 10%. The sample taken for sequencing was blood. The receptors originated from a woman aged 30 to 39 in good health.

The chain has TRBV4-2 and TRBJ2-1, with TRBD2 identical over 10 bases. The trim removed 0 bases at V and 5 bases at J, leaving 19 bases unmatched. This CDR3 is 21 amino acids long. Germline V CDR1 and CDR2: LGHNA, YNFKEQ. The CDR3 here is CASSQDPTSGTLHTSHNEQFF. CDR3 DNA sequence: TGTGCCAGCAGCCAAGATCCAACTAGCGGGACACTACATACTTCCCACAATGAGCAGTTCTTC.

The rearrangement joins TRBV27 to TRBJ2-5; D ambiguous. The length of the CDR3 is 14 residues. Germline V CDR1 and CDR2: MNHEY, SMNVEV (reference sequence). V lost 8 bases to trimming and J lost 2 bases, with 15 bases between them. CDR3 nucleotides: TGTGCCAGCTGTCCGTCCGACTCACAAGAGACCCAGTACTTC. Protein product: CASCPSDSQETQYF.

Turning to this clonotype: One end of the junction varies from germline; a read error may be responsible. The chain links TRBV10-3 to TRBJ2-5; 8 nucleotides match TRBD1. Germline V lookup: CDR1 ENHRY, CDR2 SYGVKD. This CDR3 spans 14 amino acids. The CDR3 region is CAISLGTGPETRYF. CDR3 DNA: TGTGCCATCAGTCTTGGGACAGGACCAGAGACCCGGTACTTC.

This clonotype was detected only a few times. The chain carries TRBV5-6 and TRBJ2-6; D perhaps matches TRBD1 (6 bases). The CDR3 runs to 18 residues. Between the trimmed V and J ends, which lost 1 base and 0 bases, there was a span of 14 bases. Germline V lookup: CDR1 SGHDT, CDR2 YYEEEE. In DNA, the CDR3 is TGTGCCAGCAGCTTGAGGACAGCTCCATTCTCTGGGGCCAACGTCCTGACTTTC. This encodes CASSLRTAPFSGANVLTF.

This clonotype was seen more than once but under ten times. The CDR3 nucleotides read TGTGCCAGCAGCGTAGTTGGCCGACCGGATTCACCCCTCCACTTT. It translates to CASSVVGRPDSPLHF. V is TRBV9 and J is TRBJ1-6; no definite D call. From germline, CDR1 is SGDLS and CDR2 YYNGEE. V lost 0 bases to trimming and J lost 8 bases, with 12 bases between them. The CDR3 is made up of 15 amino acids.

The rearrangement joins TRBV4-1 to TRBJ1-5; unclear D gene. Germline V CDR1 and CDR2: MGHRA, YSYEKL. Trimming shortened V by 0 bases and J by 4 bases, and 13 bases separated the two germline ends. This CDR3 is built from 16 residues. CDR3 in amino acids: CASSQEGPLGNQPQHF. CDR3 DNA: TGCGCCAGCAGCCAAGAAGGCCCCCTGGGGAATCAGCCCCAGCATTTT.

CDR3 sequence reads: CASSLGHRTAQYF. DNA for the CDR3: TGTGCCAGCAGCTTAGGGCATCGGACGGCGCAGTATTTT. V is TRBV11-2 and J is TRBJ2-3, with unresolved D. Germline CDR1 reads SGHAT; CDR2 reads FQNNGV. Trimming took off 1 base at V and 10 bases at J, with 12 bases between the two ends. The CDR3 extends over 13 amino acids.

This chain joins TRBV21-1 and TRBJ2-1; the listed D gene, TRBD1, was not tested against the DNA. TRBV21-1 is deemed a pseudogene. The CDR3 runs to 15 residues. In DNA form, the CDR3 reads TGTGCCAGCAGCGAACCGGGACAGTTCTACAATGAGCAGTTCTTC. It is translated as CASSEPGQFYNEQFF.

This chain connects TRBV27 to TRBJ2-1; TRBD2 matches 12 bases. The J call may be faulty, since TRBJ2-7 better matches the DNA end. Germline CDR1 is MNHEY and CDR2 is SMNVEV (reference sequence). This CDR3 has 17 residues. DNA of the CDR3: TGTGCCAGCAGGACTAGCGGGGGCCTCGGGTCCTACAATGAGCAGTACTTC. It is translated as CASRTSGGLGSYNEQYF.

This clonotype showed up just a few times. A far larger clone lies a single base away; this is likely a read error. The V and J genes are TRBV12-3 or TRBV12-4 and TRBJ2-1; D is unclear. CDR3 length: 13 residues. CDR3 bases: TGTGCCGGCAGTTTAGCCTCCTACAATGAGCAGTTCTTC. It encodes CAGSLASYNEQFF.

In this sample, this clonotype turned up many times. CDR3 protein: CSARPGTGSGPQHF. CDR3 nucleotides: TGCAGTGCTAGACCCGGGACAGGGTCAGGACCCCAGCATTTT. The J gene is TRBJ1-5, the V gene TRBV20-1, with TRBD1 matching over 9 bases. Trimming cost V 2 bases and J 10 bases; bases outside gene matches: 9. This CDR3 is 14 amino acids long. CDR1 is DFQATT, CDR2 SNEGSKA, per germline (reference sequence).

On this clonotype: The junction differs from germline at one of its ends, possibly a read error. J is TRBJ2-3 and V is TRBV20-1; the D is unclear. This CDR3 region has 16 residues. From germline, CDR1 is DFQATT and CDR2 SNEGSKA (reference sequence). For the CDR3, the DNA is TGCAGTGCTAGAGCCCAACCACGACTCTCCACAGATACGCGGTATTTT. It specifies CSARAQPRLSTDTRYF.

This rearrangement joins TRBV29-1 to TRBJ1-2; D possibly corresponds to TRBD1 (5 bases). The germline CDR1 and CDR2 sequences are SQVTM and ANQGSEA. Trimming stripped 7 bases from V and 7 bases from J, with 10 bases between. The CDR3 sequence is 10 residues long. The CDR3 DNA reads TGCAGCGCGTGGGGGATTGGCTACACCTTC. It translates to CSAWGIGYTF.

The chain combines TRBV27 with TRBJ2-5; 14 bases are shared with TRBD2. From germline, CDR1 is MNHEY and CDR2 SMNVEV (reference sequence). With V trimmed by 5 bases and J by 1 base, 6 bases remained unmatched. This CDR3 region has 17 residues. The chain's CDR3 is CASSRTSGGLVQETQYF. Written as DNA, the CDR3 is TGTGCCAGCAGTAGGACTAGCGGGGGGCTGGTCCAAGAGACCCAGTACTTC.

In nucleotides, the CDR3 is TGTGCCAGCAGCGTAGTACAGATCACCGGGGAGCTGTTTTTT. Protein: CASSVVQITGELFF. The chain has TRBV9 and TRBJ2-2, with D unclear. V lost 0 bases to trimming and J lost 4 bases, with 7 bases between them. The CDR3 loop spans 14 amino acids. Germline V CDR1 and CDR2: SGDLS, YYNGEE.

This clonotype was detected ten times or more. Sequence at one end of the junction differs from germline and may be a read error. This sequence joins TRBV12-3 or TRBV12-4 and TRBJ2-7, with unresolved D. The CDR3 extends over 13 amino acids. The CDR3 nucleotides are TGTGCCAGCAGCTTAGGGAATTCCTACGAGCAGTACTTC. Protein: CASSLGNSYEQYF.

V is TRBV6-5 and J is TRBJ1-2; unclear D gene. Germline assignment: CDR1 MNHEY and CDR2 SVGAGI. The length of the CDR3 is 15 residues. V was clipped by 0 bases and J by 8 bases, with 16 bases between them. The CDR3 DNA is TGTGCCAGCAGTTACTCAACGACGGCCTGGAGGGGCTACACCTTC. It yields the protein CASSYSTTAWRGYTF.

CDR3 nucleotide sequence: TGTGCCAGCAGTCGTTCCCGGGACAGAGAACGACCCAGCACAGATACGCAGTATTTT. This codes for CASSRSRDRERPSTDTQYF. The chain uses TRBV2 and TRBJ2-3, with 7 bases aligning to TRBD1. V shed 5 bases and J 0 bases; nucleotides not matched to a gene: 17. Germline values: CDR1 SNHLY, CDR2 FYNNEI. This CDR3 has 19 residues.